Below, 15 T cell receptor beta chains from the same sample are listed, as sequenced in a study of T cell responses to AZD1222 COVID-19 vaccine. TCRdb keeps only in-frame clones here, not all; method: immunoSEQ multiplex PCR. The data contain more than 95,000 clones, roughly 90% of them singletons. Source: peripheral blood, taken on day 0 of AZD1222 vaccination. The receptor source for this set is an adult in good health.

V is TRBV10-3 and J is TRBJ2-7; 7 nucleotides match TRBD1. CDR1 is ENHRY and CDR2 is SYGVKD in the germline V gene. CDR3 length: 12 residues. The V and J ends lost 5 bases and 3 bases, in that order; junction bases with no gene match: 1. The CDR3 sequence: CAISRQGYEQYF. Written as DNA, the CDR3 is TGTGCCATCAGTAGACAGGGCTACGAGCAGTACTTC.

A single count supports this clone. The rearrangement uses TRBV2 and TRBJ1-1, with a tentative D call TRBD1 (6 bases). The CDR3 sequence is 13 residues long. In germline, CDR1 is SNHLY, CDR2 FYNNEI. With 7 bases removed from V and 0 bases from J, the gap between germline ends came to 9 bases. The CDR3 protein is CASNEGVNTEAFF. CDR3 coding DNA: TGTGCCAGCAATGAGGGGGTGAACACTGAAGCTTTCTTT.

V usage is TRBV27 and J usage is TRBJ2-7; D possibly matches TRBD1 or TRBD2 (6 bases each). Germline CDR1 is MNHEY and CDR2 is SMNVEV (reference sequence). V lost 6 bases and J lost 3, with 18 bases in between. The CDR3 length is 15 residues. The CDR3 protein is CASSSSGAIFYEQYF. The CDR3, as DNA: TGTGCCAGCAGCTCCTCGGGGGCTATATTCTACGAGCAGTACTTC.

The chain combines TRBV9 with TRBJ2-1, with a weak D call TRBD2 (6 bases). The CDR3 extends over 14 amino acids. From germline, CDR1 is SGDLS and CDR2 YYNGEE. Deletions cut 6 bases from V and 10 bases from J, with 20 bases between. CDR3 sequence: CASNPSTSGPEQFF. Written as DNA, the CDR3 is TGTGCCAGCAACCCCAGCACGAGCGGGCCCGAGCAGTTCTTC.

The chain couples TRBV12-3 or TRBV12-4 to TRBJ1-1; D uncertain. CDR3 length: 12 residues. The V and J ends lost 7 bases and 1 base respectively, with 7 bases between them. In DNA, the CDR3 is TGTGCCAGCAATCAAAAGAACACTGAAGCTTTCTTT. Protein product: CASNQKNTEAFF.

The genes are TRBV5-4 and TRBJ1-1; no clear D gene. With 0 bases removed from V and 7 bases from J, the gap between germline ends came to 10 bases. Germline values: CDR1 SGHNT, CDR2 YYREEE (reference sequence). The CDR3 has 13 residues. The DNA for the CDR3 is TGTGCCAGCAGCTTGGCAGGCCGCCGTGAAGCTTTCTTT. This codes for CASSLAGRREAFF.

For this clone: Additional DNA sequences in this sample encode the identical CDR3. J is TRBJ2-7 and V is TRBV18, with TRBD1 matching over 9 bases. CDR1 and CDR2 (germline): KGHSH, LQKENI. The CDR3 is 14 residues long. Germline trimming cut 3 bases from V and 5 bases from J; bases unmatched to any gene: 5. The CDR3 here is CASSPGQGSDEQYF. CDR3 nucleotide sequence: TGTGCCAGCTCACCGGGACAGGGTTCGGACGAGCAGTACTTC. The whole variable domain, filled in from reference TRBV18 and TRBJ2-7, reads NAGVMQNPRHLVRRRGQEARLRCSPMKGHSHVYWYRQLPEEGLKFMVYLQKENIIDESGMPKERFSAEFPKEGPSILRIQQVVRGDSAAYFCASSPGQGSDEQYFGPGTRLTVT.

In DNA, the CDR3 is TGTGCCAGCAGCCGCCCCAGTGCTCCCTCTGGAAACACCATATATTTT. It codes for CASSRPSAPSGNTIYF. The chain employs TRBV9 and TRBJ1-3; D not certain. Trimming took off 4 bases at V and 0 bases at J, with 14 bases between the two ends. CDR1 is SGDLS and CDR2 is YYNGEE in the germline V gene. This CDR3 is 16 amino acids long.

The J gene is TRBJ1-2, the V gene TRBV24-1; D not certain. CDR3 length: 9 amino acids. Germline CDR1 is KGHDR and CDR2 is SFDVKD. V shed 11 bases and J shed 7 bases, with 7 bases lying between them. CDR3 loop: CARTVGYTF. The CDR3 region has the DNA TGTGCCAGAACCGTTGGCTACACCTTC.

The rearrangement uses TRBV3-1 (or the pseudogene TRBV3-2) and TRBJ2-5; D is unclear. Germline lookup yields CDR1 LGHDT and CDR2 YNNKEL (reference sequence). The ends were cut back, 5 bases at V and 0 bases at J, with 1 base in the middle. This CDR3 has 11 residues. CDR3 residues: CASSYQETQYF. The CDR3 DNA follows: TGTGCCAGCAGCTACCAAGAGACCCAGTACTTC.

This chain joins TRBV11-2 and TRBJ1-1; D is unclear. The CDR3 loop spans 17 amino acids. Germline CDR1 and CDR2: SGHAT and FQNNGV. V lost 4 bases to trimming and J lost 5 bases, with 23 bases between them. This CDR3 reads CASSSRGGRYLMTEAFF. CDR3 DNA: TGTGCCAGCAGCTCCCGGGGAGGGAGGTACCTCATGACTGAAGCTTTCTTT.

This sequence joins TRBV5-1 and TRBJ2-1, with D hard to call. Germline V gene lookup returns CDR1 SGHRS and CDR2 YFSETQ. Trimming left V 4 bases short and J 3 bases short, with 14 bases between. This CDR3 contains 15 residues. The CDR3: CASSIAAIDYNEQFF. Written as DNA, the CDR3 is TGCGCCAGCAGCATAGCCGCGATTGACTACAATGAGCAGTTCTTC.

The rearrangement links TRBV18 to TRBJ1-1; TRBD1 might be the D (6 bases). The CDR3 has 12 amino acids. V was pared by 6 bases and J by 7 bases, with 12 bases between. Germline CDR1 reads KGHSH; CDR2 reads LQKENI. This CDR3 is CASSPGGIEAFF. The CDR3 nucleotides read TGTGCCAGCTCCCCCGGGGGCATTGAAGCTTTCTTT. The full variable domain, rest sourced from reference TRBV18 and TRBJ1-1, is NAGVMQNPRHLVRRRGQEARLRCSPMKGHSHVYWYRQLPEEGLKFMVYLQKENIIDESGMPKERFSAEFPKEGPSILRIQQVVRGDSAAYFCASSPGGIEAFFGQGTRLTVV.

This chain uses TRBV18 with TRBJ2-7, with D maybe TRBD1 (5 bases). The V gene lost 0 bases and the J gene lost 7 bases, with 13 bases spanning the gap. The CDR3 contains 14 residues. Germline CDR1 and CDR2: KGHSH and LQKENI. CDR3 protein: CASSPPKGQTEQYF. The CDR3 DNA is TGTGCCAGCTCACCACCGAAGGGGCAGACAGAGCAGTACTTC.

The chain uses TRBV24-1 and TRBJ1-1; 7 nucleotides agree with TRBD1. CDR3 length: 14 residues. CDR1 is KGHDR and CDR2 is SFDVKD in the germline V gene. With 7 bases clipped from V and 2 bases from J, the junction kept 6 bases outside the gene matches. CDR3 DNA sequence: TGTGCCACCAGATCCGGGACAGTAAACACTGAAGCTTTCTTT. This encodes CATRSGTVNTEAFF.